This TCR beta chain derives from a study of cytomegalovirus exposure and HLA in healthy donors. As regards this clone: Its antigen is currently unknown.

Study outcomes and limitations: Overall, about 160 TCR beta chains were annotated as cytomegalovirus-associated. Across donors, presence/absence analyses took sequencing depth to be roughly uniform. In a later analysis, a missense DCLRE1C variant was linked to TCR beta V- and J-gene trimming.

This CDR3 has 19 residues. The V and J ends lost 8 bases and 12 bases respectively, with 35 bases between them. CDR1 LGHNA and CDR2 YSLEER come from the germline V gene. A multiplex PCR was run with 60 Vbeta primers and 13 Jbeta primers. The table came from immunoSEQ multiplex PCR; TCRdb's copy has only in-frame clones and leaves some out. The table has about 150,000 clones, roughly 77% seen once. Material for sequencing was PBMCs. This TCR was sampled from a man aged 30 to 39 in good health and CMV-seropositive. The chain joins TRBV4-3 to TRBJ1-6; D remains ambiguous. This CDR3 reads CASSMSRPRSRSVRVPLHF. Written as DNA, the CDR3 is TGCGCCAGCTCGATGAGTAGACCAAGGAGCCGGTCTGTGAGGGTACCCCTCCACTTT.